The 15 T cell receptor beta chains listed next were all sequenced from one sample in a study of blood T cell repertoires in COVID-19. Only in-frame clones appear in the TCRdb table, and some are missing; sequencing was by immunoSEQ multiplex PCR. The table includes about 410,000 clones, around nine tenths detected once. Sample: PBMCs or T cells enriched from blood (not recorded which). These receptors originate from a young woman who had recovered from COVID-19.

The rearrangement uses TRBV11-2 and TRBJ2-6; 7 bases map to TRBD1. Germline-derived CDR1 and CDR2 are SGHAT and FQNNGV. The CDR3 loop spans 15 amino acids. The ends lost 4 bases at V and 3 bases at J; junction bases unmatched: 3. The CDR3 region is CASSSYRGGANVLTF. The DNA for the CDR3 is TGTGCCAGCAGCTCCTACAGGGGTGGGGCCAACGTCCTGACTTTC.

V and J are TRBV30 and TRBJ2-1, with D maybe TRBD2 (5 bases). The CDR3 has 11 amino acids. CDR1 is GTSNPN, CDR2 SVGIG, per germline (reference sequence). The CDR3 bases are TGTGCTTACGGAGGCAGCTATGAGCAGTTCTTC. Protein product: CAYGGSYEQFF. Together with reference TRBV30 and TRBJ2-1, the CDR3 gives the full variable domain: SQTIHQWPATLVQPVGSPLSLECTVEGTSNPNLYWYRQAAGRGLQLLFYSVGIGQISSEVPQNLSASRPQDRQFILSSKKLLLSDSGFYLCAYGGSYEQFFGPGTRLTVL.

The chain has TRBV19 and TRBJ2-7, with D hard to call. V dropped 5 bases and J dropped 2 bases, with 16 bases sitting between them. CDR1 is LNHDA, CDR2 SQIVND, per germline (reference sequence). The length of the CDR3 is 15 residues. CDR3 coding DNA: TGTGCCAGTAGTTCCCGCCTCCCAGGTACCTACGAGCAGTACTTC. Amino acid sequence: CASSSRLPGTYEQYF.

V gene TRBV7-2 combines with J gene TRBJ1-6, with a tentative D call TRBD1 (5 bases). With 5 bases removed from V and 0 bases from J, the gap between germline ends came to 17 bases. Germline CDR1 SGHTA, CDR2 FQGNSA. The CDR3 is 18 residues long. CDR3 bases: TGTGCCAGCAGCCCGACTCCGGCAGGGCGCTCCTATAATTCACCCCTCCACTTT. This encodes CASSPTPAGRSYNSPLHF. The full variable domain, with the rest looked up from reference TRBV7-2 and TRBJ1-6, is GAGVSQSPSNKVTEKGKDVELRCDPISGHTALYWYRQSLGQGLEFLIYFQGNSAPDKSGLPSDRFSAERTGGSVSTLTIQRTQQEDSAVYLCASSPTPAGRSYNSPLHFGNGTRLTVT.

The chain recombines TRBV4-3 with TRBJ2-1; the D gene is possibly TRBD2 (5 bases). Germline values: CDR1 LGHNA, CDR2 YSLEER. The ends were cut back, 0 bases at V and 7 bases at J, with 16 bases in the middle. The CDR3 extends over 16 amino acids. CDR3: CASSQDSTSFSNEQFF. The CDR3 coding sequence is TGCGCCAGCAGCCAAGATTCCACTAGTTTTTCAAATGAGCAGTTCTTC.

The V and J genes are TRBV7-2 and TRBJ1-4, with D possibly being TRBD1 (5 bases). Per germline, CDR1 SGHTA and CDR2 FQGNSA. The length of the CDR3 is 14 residues. Trimming pared 7 bases from V and 4 bases from J, leaving 13 bases between. CDR3 sequence reads: CASTRWGDNEKLFF. The CDR3 DNA reads as TGTGCCAGCACTCGGTGGGGGGATAATGAAAAACTGTTTTTT.

The chain has TRBV30 and TRBJ2-7; TRBD2 might be the D (6 bases). The CDR3 is 12 amino acids. The V gene's germline CDR1 is GTSNPN and CDR2 SVGIG (reference sequence). V shed 4 bases and J shed 4 bases, with 11 bases lying between them. This CDR3 is CAWNSGTYEQYF. The CDR3 DNA follows: TGTGCCTGGAACTCAGGGACTTACGAGCAGTACTTC.

The chain couples TRBV28 to TRBJ1-1; D might be TRBD1 (6 bases). The CDR3 has 14 residues. CDR1 and CDR2 from the germline V gene are MDHEN and SYDVKM. V shed 6 bases and J shed 0 bases, with 11 bases lying between them. This CDR3 reads CASRSTGLNTEAFF. Written as DNA, the CDR3 is TGTGCCAGCAGATCTACAGGGTTGAACACTGAAGCTTTCTTT.

DNA for the CDR3: TGCGCCAGCAGCCAAGATCGCGGGACAGGGATGGTCGGAGTGGAAAACACTGAAGCTTTCTTT. It yields the protein CASSQDRGTGMVGVENTEAFF. This chain connects TRBV4-1 to TRBJ1-1, with TRBD1 matching over 9 bases. Germline V gene lookup returns CDR1 MGHRA and CDR2 YSYEKL. There are 21 residues in the CDR3. Trimming cost V 0 bases and J 2 bases; bases outside gene matches: 19.

This clone was observed once. The genes are TRBV9 and TRBJ1-5, with D hard to call. Germline values: CDR1 SGDLS, CDR2 YYNGEE. Trimming removed 2 bases from V and 4 bases from J, with 7 bases in between. The CDR3 totals 13 residues. The CDR3 DNA is TGTGCCAGCAGCGTGGCGGAAAATCAGCCCCAGCATTTT. This translates into CASSVAENQPQHF.

Regarding this clone: Other nucleotide sequences from this sample produce the same CDR3. This sequence joins TRBV7-3 and TRBJ1-1; no clear D gene. Germline CDR1 and CDR2: SGHTA and FQGTGA. The CDR3 has 13 amino acids. The V and J ends lost 4 bases and 1 base respectively, with 7 bases between them. CDR3 DNA: TGTGCCAGCAGCTCGACGGGGAACACTGAAGCTTTCTTT. As protein: CASSSTGNTEAFF.

The chain couples TRBV5-1 to TRBJ1-5; TRBD1 aligns across 10 bases. The CDR3 is 17 residues long. The germline V gene has CDR1 SGHRS and CDR2 YFSETQ. Trimming at V came to 4 bases and at J to 6 bases, leaving 13 bases not matched to a gene. CDR3 sequence (DNA): TGCGCCAGCAGCCCCGGGACAGGGGCCCAGTCTGGTCAGCCCCAGCATTTT. Translation gives CASSPGTGAQSGQPQHF.

J is TRBJ1-2 and V is TRBV12-3 or TRBV12-4; D not certain. Trimming stripped 1 base from V and 4 bases from J, with 7 bases between. This CDR3 contains 13 residues. The CDR3 protein is CASSLDSFYGYTF. CDR3 in DNA: TGTGCCAGCAGTTTAGACAGCTTCTATGGCTACACCTTC.

V is TRBV7-9 and J is TRBJ1-5, with D tentatively TRBD1 (6 bases). Germline CDR1 reads SEHNR; CDR2 reads FQNEAQ (reference sequence). The CDR3 consists of 15 residues. The ends were cut back, 5 bases at V and 6 bases at J, with 17 bases in the middle. The CDR3 reads CASSVSGGLSQPQHF. The CDR3 DNA is TGTGCCAGCAGCGTGTCGGGGGGGCTAAGTCAGCCCCAGCATTTT. The variable domain in full, completed from reference TRBV7-9 and TRBJ1-5, reads DTGVSQNPRHKITKRGQNVTFRCDPISEHNRLYWYRQTLGQGPEFLTYFQNEAQLEKSRLLSDRFSAERPKGSFSTLEIQRTEQGDSAMYLCASSVSGGLSQPQHFGDGTRLSIL.

This clone has a single count. The gene calls are TRBV5-5 and TRBJ2-2; 8 bases match TRBD1. V lost 0 bases and J lost 6; bases outside the gene matches: 7. This CDR3 is 16 amino acids long. The V gene's germline CDR1 is SGHKS and CDR2 YYEKEE (reference sequence). This CDR3 reads CASSLGIGQGAGELFF. CDR3 bases: TGTGCCAGCAGCTTGGGAATCGGACAGGGAGCCGGGGAGCTGTTTTTT.